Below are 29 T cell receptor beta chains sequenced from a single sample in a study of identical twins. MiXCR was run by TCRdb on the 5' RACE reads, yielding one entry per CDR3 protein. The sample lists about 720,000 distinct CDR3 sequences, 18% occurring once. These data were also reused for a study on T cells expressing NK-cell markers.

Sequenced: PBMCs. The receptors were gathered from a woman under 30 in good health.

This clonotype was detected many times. The CDR3 reads CASSLDYRRGYTEAFF. DNA for the CDR3: TGTGCCAGCAGCTTAGATTATCGTAGGGGTTACACTGAAGCTTTCTTT. V gene TRBV13 combines with J gene TRBJ1-1, with D perhaps TRBD1 (5 bases). Germline loops: CDR1 PRHDT, CDR2 FYEKMQ (reference sequence). Deletions cut 1 base from V and 3 bases from J, with 15 bases between. There are 16 residues in the CDR3.

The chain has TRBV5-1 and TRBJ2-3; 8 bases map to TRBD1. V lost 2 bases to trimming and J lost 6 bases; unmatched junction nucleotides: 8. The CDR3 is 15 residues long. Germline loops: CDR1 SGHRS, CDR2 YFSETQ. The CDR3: CASSFGQGFSDTQYF. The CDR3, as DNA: TGCGCCAGCAGCTTTGGACAGGGCTTCTCCGATACGCAGTATTTT.

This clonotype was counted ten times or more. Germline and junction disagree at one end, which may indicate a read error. The CDR3 coding sequence is TGTGCCAGCAGTTTACAGGGAAACGAGCAGTACTTC. Translating it yields CASSLQGNEQYF. The chain is built from TRBV5-1 and TRBJ2-7; possibly TRBD1 for D (6 bases). The length of the CDR3 is 12 residues. CDR1 and CDR2 from the germline V gene are SGHRS and YFSETQ.

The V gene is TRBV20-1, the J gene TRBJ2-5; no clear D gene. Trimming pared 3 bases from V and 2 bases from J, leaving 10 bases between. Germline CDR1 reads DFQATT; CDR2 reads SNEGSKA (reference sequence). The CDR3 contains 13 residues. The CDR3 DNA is TGCAGTGCTAGCTTACACGCACAAGAGACCCAGTACTTC. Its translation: CSASLHAQETQYF.

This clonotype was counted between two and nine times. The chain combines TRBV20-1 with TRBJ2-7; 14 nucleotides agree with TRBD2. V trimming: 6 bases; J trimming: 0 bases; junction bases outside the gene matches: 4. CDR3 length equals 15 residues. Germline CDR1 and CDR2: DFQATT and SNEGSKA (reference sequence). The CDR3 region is CSAGGLAGASYEQYF. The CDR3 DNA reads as TGCAGTGCAGGGGGACTAGCGGGGGCCTCCTACGAGCAGTACTTC.

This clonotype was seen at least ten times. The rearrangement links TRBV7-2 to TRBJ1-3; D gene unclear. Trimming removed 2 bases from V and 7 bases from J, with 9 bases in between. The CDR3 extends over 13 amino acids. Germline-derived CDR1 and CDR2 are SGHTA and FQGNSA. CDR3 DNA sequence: TGTGCCAGCAGCTTAATGGCAGCCAACACCATATATTTT. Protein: CASSLMAANTIYF.

CDR3 loop: CASSYGVGGDSYEQYF. CDR3 sequence (DNA): TGTGCCAGCAGTTATGGTGTCGGCGGAGACTCCTACGAGCAGTACTTC. V usage is TRBV6-5 and J usage is TRBJ2-7, with D uncertain. This CDR3 spans 16 amino acids. Germline V gene data show CDR1 as MNHEY and CDR2 as SVGAGI. Trimming stripped 3 bases from V and 0 bases from J, with 15 bases between.

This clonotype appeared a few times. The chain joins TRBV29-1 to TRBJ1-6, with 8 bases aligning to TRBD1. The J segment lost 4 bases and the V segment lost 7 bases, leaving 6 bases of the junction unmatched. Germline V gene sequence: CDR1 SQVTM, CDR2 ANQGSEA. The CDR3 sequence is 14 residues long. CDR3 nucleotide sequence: TGCAGCGACGAGGACAGGGCTTATAATTCACCCCTCCACTTT. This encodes CSDEDRAYNSPLHF. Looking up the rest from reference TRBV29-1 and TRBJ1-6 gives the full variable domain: SAVISQKPSRDICQRGTSLTIQCQVDSQVTMMFWYRQQPGQSLTLIATANQGSEATYESGFVIDKFPISRPNLTFSTLTVSNMSPEDSSIYLCSDEDRAYNSPLHFGNGTRLTVT.

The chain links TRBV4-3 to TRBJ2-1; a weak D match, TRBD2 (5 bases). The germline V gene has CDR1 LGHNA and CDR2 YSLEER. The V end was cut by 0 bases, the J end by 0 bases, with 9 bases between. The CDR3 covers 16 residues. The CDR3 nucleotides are TGCGCCAGCAGCCAAGATTGGAGGAGCTCCTACAATGAGCAGTTCTTC. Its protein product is CASSQDWRSSYNEQFF.

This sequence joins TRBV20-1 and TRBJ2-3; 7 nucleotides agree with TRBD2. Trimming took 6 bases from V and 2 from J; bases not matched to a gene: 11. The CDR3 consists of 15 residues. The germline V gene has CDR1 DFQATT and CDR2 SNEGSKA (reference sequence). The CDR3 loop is CSAEQLAISTDTQYF. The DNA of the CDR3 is TGCAGTGCCGAACAACTAGCGATTTCCACAGATACGCAGTATTTT.

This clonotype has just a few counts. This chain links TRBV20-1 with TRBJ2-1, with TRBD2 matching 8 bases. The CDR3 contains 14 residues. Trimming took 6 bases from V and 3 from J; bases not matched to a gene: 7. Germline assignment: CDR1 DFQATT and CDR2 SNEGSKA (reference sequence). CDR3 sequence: CSAQPGTSYNEQFF. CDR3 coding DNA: TGCAGTGCCCAGCCCGGGACTAGCTACAATGAGCAGTTCTTC.

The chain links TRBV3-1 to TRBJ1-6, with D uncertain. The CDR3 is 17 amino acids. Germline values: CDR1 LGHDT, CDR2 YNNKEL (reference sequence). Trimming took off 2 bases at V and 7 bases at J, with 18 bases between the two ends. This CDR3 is CASSQYGGVGGNSPLHF. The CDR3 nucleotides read TGTGCCAGCAGCCAATACGGTGGAGTAGGAGGAAATTCACCCCTCCACTTT.

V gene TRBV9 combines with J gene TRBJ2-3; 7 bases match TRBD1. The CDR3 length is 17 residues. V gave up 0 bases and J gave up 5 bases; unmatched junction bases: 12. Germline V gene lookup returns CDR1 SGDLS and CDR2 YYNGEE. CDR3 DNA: TGTGCCAGCAGCGTAGGGGTGAGGGGGCACTACCTAGATACGCAGTATTTT. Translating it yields CASSVGVRGHYLDTQYF.

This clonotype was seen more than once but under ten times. CDR3 in DNA: TGCGCCAGCAGCCAAGGAGACTATAATTCACCCCTCCACTTT. Residues: CASSQGDYNSPLHF. The gene calls are TRBV4-3 and TRBJ1-6; no clear D. Deletions cut 1 base from V and 3 bases from J, with 4 bases between. Germline values: CDR1 LGHNA, CDR2 YSLEER. CDR3 length equals 14 residues.

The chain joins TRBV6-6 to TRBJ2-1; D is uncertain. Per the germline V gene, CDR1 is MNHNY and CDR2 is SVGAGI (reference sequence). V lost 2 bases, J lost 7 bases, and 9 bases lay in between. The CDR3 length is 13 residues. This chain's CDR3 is CASSYGRVNEQFF. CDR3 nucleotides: TGTGCCAGCAGTTACGGAAGGGTTAATGAGCAGTTCTTC.

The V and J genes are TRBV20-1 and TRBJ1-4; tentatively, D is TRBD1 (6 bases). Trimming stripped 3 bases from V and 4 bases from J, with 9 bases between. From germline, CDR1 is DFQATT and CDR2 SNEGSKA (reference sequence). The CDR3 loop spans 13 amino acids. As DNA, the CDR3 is TGCAGTGCTAGGGGGGGCCTTAATGAAAAACTGTTTTTT. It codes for CSARGGLNEKLFF.

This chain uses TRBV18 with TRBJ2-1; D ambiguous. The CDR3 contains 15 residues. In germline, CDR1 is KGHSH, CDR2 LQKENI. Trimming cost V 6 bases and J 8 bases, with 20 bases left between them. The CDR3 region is CASSPWVEFSDEQFF. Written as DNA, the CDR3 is TGTGCCAGCTCCCCGTGGGTCGAGTTTTCGGATGAGCAGTTCTTC.

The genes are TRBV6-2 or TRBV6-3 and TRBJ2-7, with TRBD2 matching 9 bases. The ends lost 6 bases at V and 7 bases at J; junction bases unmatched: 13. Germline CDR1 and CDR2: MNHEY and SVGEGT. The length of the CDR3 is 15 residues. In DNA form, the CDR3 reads TGTGCCAGCAGCTCCCCGGTAGCTAGCGGGGATGAGCAGTACTTC. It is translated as CASSSPVASGDEQYF.

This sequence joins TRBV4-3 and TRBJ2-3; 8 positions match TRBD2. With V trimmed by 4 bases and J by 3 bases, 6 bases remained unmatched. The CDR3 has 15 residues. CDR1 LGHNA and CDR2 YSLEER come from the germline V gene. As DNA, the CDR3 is TGCGCCAGCAGCCCACACAGCGGGAGAACAGATACGCAGTATTTT. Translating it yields CASSPHSGRTDTQYF.

As DNA, the CDR3 is TGCAGTGCTAGGAGTGACAGCAGCTACGAGCAGTACTTC. Translating it yields CSARSDSSYEQYF. This chain uses TRBV20-1 with TRBJ2-7, with a tentative D call TRBD1 (5 bases). The length of the CDR3 is 13 residues. V lost 3 bases, J lost 3 bases, and 12 bases lay in between. Germline V gene sequence: CDR1 DFQATT, CDR2 SNEGSKA (reference sequence).

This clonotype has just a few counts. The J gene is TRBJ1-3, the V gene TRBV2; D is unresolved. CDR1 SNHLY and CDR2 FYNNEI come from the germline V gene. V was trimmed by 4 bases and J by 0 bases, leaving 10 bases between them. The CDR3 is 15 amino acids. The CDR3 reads CASSATIGSGNTIYF. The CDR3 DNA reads TGTGCCAGCAGTGCCACCATTGGCTCTGGAAACACCATATATTTT.

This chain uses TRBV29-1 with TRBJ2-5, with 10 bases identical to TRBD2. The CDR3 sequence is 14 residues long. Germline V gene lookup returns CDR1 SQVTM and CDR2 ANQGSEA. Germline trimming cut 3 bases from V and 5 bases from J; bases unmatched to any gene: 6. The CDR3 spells CSVEDNSGRETQYF. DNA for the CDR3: TGCAGCGTTGAGGATAATAGCGGGAGGGAGACCCAGTACTTC. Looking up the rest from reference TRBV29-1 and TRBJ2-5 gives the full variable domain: SAVISQKPSRDICQRGTSLTIQCQVDSQVTMMFWYRQQPGQSLTLIATANQGSEATYESGFVIDKFPISRPNLTFSTLTVSNMSPEDSSIYLCSVEDNSGRETQYFGPGTRLLVL.

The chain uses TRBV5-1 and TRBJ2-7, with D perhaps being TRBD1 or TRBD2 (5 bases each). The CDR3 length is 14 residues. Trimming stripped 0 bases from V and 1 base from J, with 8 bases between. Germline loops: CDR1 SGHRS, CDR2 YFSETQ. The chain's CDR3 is CASSLVGESYEQYF. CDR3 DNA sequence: TGCGCCAGCAGCTTGGTGGGGGAATCCTACGAGCAGTACTTC.

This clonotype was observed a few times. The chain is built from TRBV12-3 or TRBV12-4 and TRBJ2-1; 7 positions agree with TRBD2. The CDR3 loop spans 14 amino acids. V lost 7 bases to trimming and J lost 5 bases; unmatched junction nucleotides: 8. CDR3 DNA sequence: TGTGCCAGCAAAACTACTAGCGAGCACAATGAGCAGTTCTTC. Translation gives CASKTTSEHNEQFF.

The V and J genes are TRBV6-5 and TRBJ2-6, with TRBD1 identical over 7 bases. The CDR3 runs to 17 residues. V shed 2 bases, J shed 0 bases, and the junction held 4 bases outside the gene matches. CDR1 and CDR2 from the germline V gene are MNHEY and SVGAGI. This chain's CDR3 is CASSYKDRVSGANVLTF. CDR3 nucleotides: TGTGCCAGCAGTTACAAAGACAGGGTCTCTGGGGCCAACGTCCTGACTTTC.

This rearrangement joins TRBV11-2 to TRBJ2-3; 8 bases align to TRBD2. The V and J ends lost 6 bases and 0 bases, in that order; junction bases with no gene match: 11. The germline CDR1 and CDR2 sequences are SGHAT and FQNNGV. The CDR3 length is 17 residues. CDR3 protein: CASRKRRLATSTDTQYF. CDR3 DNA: TGTGCCAGCAGAAAAAGGCGACTAGCGACTAGCACAGATACGCAGTATTTT. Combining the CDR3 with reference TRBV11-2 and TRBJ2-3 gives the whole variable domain EAGVAQSPRYKIIEKRQSVAFWCNPISGHATLYWYQQILGQGPKLLIQFQNNGVVDDSQLPKDRFSAERLKGVDSTLKIQPAKLEDSAVYLCASRKRRLATSTDTQYFGPGTRLTVL.

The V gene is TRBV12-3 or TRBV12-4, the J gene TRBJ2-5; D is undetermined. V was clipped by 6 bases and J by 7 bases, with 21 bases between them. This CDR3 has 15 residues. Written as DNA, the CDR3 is TGTGCCAGCAGCATTCTGACTGCCGATCGTGGGACCCAGTACTTC. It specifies CASSILTADRGTQYF.

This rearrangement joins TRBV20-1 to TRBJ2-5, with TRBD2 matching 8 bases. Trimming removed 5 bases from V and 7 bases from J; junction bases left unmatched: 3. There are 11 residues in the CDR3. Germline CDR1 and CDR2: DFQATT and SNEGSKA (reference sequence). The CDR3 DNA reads TGCAGTGCTCCCCGGGGGGGGACCCAGTACTTC. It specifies CSAPRGGTQYF.

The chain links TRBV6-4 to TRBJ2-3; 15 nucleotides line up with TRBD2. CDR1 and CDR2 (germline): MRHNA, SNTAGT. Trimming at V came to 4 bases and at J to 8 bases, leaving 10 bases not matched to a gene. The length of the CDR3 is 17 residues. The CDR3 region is CASSALGLAGGSGTQYF. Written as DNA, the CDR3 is TGTGCCAGCAGTGCCCTCGGACTAGCGGGGGGGAGTGGTACGCAGTATTTT.